This T cell receptor beta chain was profiled in a study of blood T cell repertoires in COVID-19. V was pared by 8 bases and J by 7 bases, with 21 bases between. The CDR3 covers 14 residues. CDR1 is MNHEY and CDR2 is SVGAGI in the germline V gene. TCRdb's copy holds only in-frame clones and misses some; the assay was immunoSEQ multiplex PCR. Here the sample spans 200,000 to 250,000 clones, around 84% being singletons. The clonotype originates from a woman aged 80 or over with active or convalescent COVID-19. Sequencing was done on a sample of peripheral blood. This chain links TRBV6-5 with TRBJ2-7, with D possibly TRBD1 on 6 matching bases. CDR3: CASGGRAPIREQYF. CDR3 sequence (DNA): TGTGCCAGCGGGGGCAGGGCCCCGATAAGAGAGCAGTACTTC.